This T cell receptor beta chain was captured by sequencing in a study of blood T cell repertoires in COVID-19. Study details: Sources were T cells, B-cell-depleted T cells, or PBMCs; the material itself was cDNA or gDNA.

V gave up 10 bases and J gave up 9 bases; unmatched junction bases: 21. The CDR3 has 17 residues. Germline V lookup: CDR1 MRHNA, CDR2 SNTAGT. Clones were read by immunoSEQ multiplex PCR, and TCRdb kept only the in-frame ones, dropping some. The sample holds about 140,000 clones, around nine tenths seen once. This TCR was recovered from a woman between 35 and 50 years old with acute or convalescent COVID-19. Source material: peripheral blood. The chain employs TRBV6-4 and TRBJ2-1; 10 bases align to TRBD2. The CDR3 loop reads CAIQAPGTSELKGEQFF. The CDR3 nucleotides are TGTGCCATTCAGGCTCCGGGGACTAGCGAGCTAAAGGGTGAGCAGTTCTTC.